Listed below are T cell receptor beta chains from one sample, sequenced in a study of spatial heterogeneity in lung cancer. TCRdb called the 5' RACE reads again in MiXCR, with one record for every CDR3 protein. The sample lists about 9,500 distinct CDR3 sequences, 13% to 15% occurring once. Sequencing was performed on lung tumor tissue, taken at surgery. These receptors were obtained from a male donor with early-stage non-small cell lung cancer. Both conserved end residues are part of each CDR3. The order of the fields is J gene, V gene, clone size, D gene, CDR3 protein, CDR3 DNA. D genes are given only for firm matches. The size field is filled for only some rows; it gives once, few, many or a size class.

TRBJ2-5	TRBV12-3/TRBV12-4	many	-	CASSFSERAQETQYF	TGTGCCAGCAGCTTCAGCGAGCGGGCCCAAGAGACCCAGTACTTC
TRBJ2-7	TRBV7-9	few	TRBD2	CASSNPAGLNSYEQYF	TGTGCCAGCAGCAACCCTGCGGGACTAAATTCCTACGAGCAGTACTTC
TRBJ2-7	TRBV28	many	-	CASSSAPYEQYF	TGTGCCAGCAGTTCTGCCCCCTACGAGCAGTACTTC
TRBJ2-7	TRBV7-2	many	-	CASSHLGYEQYF	TGTGCCAGCAGCCATTTGGGCTACGAGCAGTACTTC
TRBJ1-5	TRBV29-1	medium-sized	-	CSANVAGAGGNQPQHF	TGCAGCGCCAACGTTGCGGGGGCAGGGGGCAATCAGCCCCAGCATTTT
TRBJ1-2	TRBV5-1	medium-sized	TRBD1	CASSPGQLHYGYTF	TGCGCCAGCAGCCCGGGACAGCTTCACTATGGCTACACCTTC
TRBJ2-2	TRBV5-1	many	-	CATAPFLESGELFF	TGCGCCACGGCCCCATTTCTAGAGTCGGGGGAGCTGTTTTTT
TRBJ2-7	TRBV29-1	-	-	CSVGGDYEQYF	TGCAGCGTTGGAGGGGACTACGAGCAGTACTTC
TRBJ2-1	TRBV6-4	-	TRBD2	CASSVLAGGYNEQFF	TGTGCCAGCAGTGTACTAGCGGGAGGGTACAATGAGCAGTTCTTC
TRBJ1-5	TRBV9	many	-	CASSVGQYNQPQHF	TGTGCCAGCAGCGTAGGACAGTACAATCAGCCCCAGCATTTT
TRBJ2-7	TRBV2	-	-	CASSGGLYEQYF	TGTGCCAGCAGTGGGGGCCTATACGAGCAGTACTTC
TRBJ2-7	TRBV29-1	many	-	CSVALQAYEQYF	TGCAGCGTTGCTCTCCAGGCCTACGAGCAGTACTTC
TRBJ1-2	TRBV27	many	-	CASSFPPLLVWDGYTF	TGTGCCAGCAGTTTTCCCCCTTTGTTAGTTTGGGATGGCTACACCTTC
TRBJ2-5	TRBV4-3	many	TRBD2	CASSPGLAGVETQYF	TGCGCCAGCAGCCCAGGACTAGCGGGAGTTGAGACCCAGTACTTC
TRBJ2-5	TRBV18	many	-	CASSAGWQETQYF	TGTGCCAGCTCGGCAGGGTGGCAAGAGACCCAGTACTTC